A selection of T cell receptor beta chains follows, all from one sample in a study of CD8 T cells in ankylosing spondylitis. A single record per CDR3 protein comes from TCRdb applying MiXCR to the 5' RACE reads. The sample records about 400,000 distinct CDR3 sequences, around 24% being singletons. The sample comprised blood, either unsorted or a sorted T cell fraction (not recorded which). All receptors come from a male donor with ankylosing spondylitis. Each CDR3 is given with its conserved first and last residue. D genes are given only for firm matches. Clone size appears in some rows only: once, few, many, or a class for an expanded clone.

cdr3_nt: TGCAGCGTAAAAGCGACTGCCGGGTACGGCTACACCTTC
cdr3_aa: CSVKATAGYGYTF
d_call: .
v_call: TRBV29-1
cdr3_length: 13
j_call: TRBJ1-2
clone_size: .

cdr3_nt: TGTGCCAGCGGAAGGGACGCCATGGCTAGCGGGAGAGGGGTCTACGAGCAGTACTTC
cdr3_aa: CASGRDAMASGRGVYEQYF
d_call: TRBD2
v_call: TRBV6-2/TRBV6-3
cdr3_length: 19
j_call: TRBJ2-7
clone_size: .

cdr3_nt: TGTGCCAGTAGTACAGTATTAGGTACTGAAGCTTTCTTT
cdr3_aa: CASSTVLGTEAFF
d_call: .
v_call: TRBV19
cdr3_length: 13
j_call: TRBJ1-1
clone_size: .

cdr3_nt: TGCGCCAGCAGCTTGGTCGGGACAGCTAACACTGAAGCTTTCTTT
cdr3_aa: CASSLVGTANTEAFF
d_call: TRBD1
v_call: TRBV5-1
cdr3_length: 15
j_call: TRBJ1-1
clone_size: few

cdr3_nt: TGTGCCAGCAGTCACAGGGACTCTGGGGCCAACGTCCTGACTTTC
cdr3_aa: CASSHRDSGANVLTF
d_call: .
v_call: TRBV2
cdr3_length: 15
j_call: TRBJ2-6
clone_size: .

cdr3_nt: TGTGCCAGCAGCGTAGGAGGGCCCTATAATTCACCCCTCCACTTT
cdr3_aa: CASSVGGPYNSPLHF
d_call: .
v_call: TRBV9
cdr3_length: 15
j_call: TRBJ1-6
clone_size: few

cdr3_nt: TGTGCCAGCTCACCACCCCAGGGATCACCCCTCCACTTT
cdr3_aa: CASSPPQGSPLHF
d_call: .
v_call: TRBV18
cdr3_length: 13
j_call: TRBJ1-6
clone_size: .

cdr3_nt: TGCGCCAGCAGCCCCATCCCCGGGGGGGGCAATCAGCCCCAGCATTTT
cdr3_aa: CASSPIPGGGNQPQHF
d_call: .
v_call: TRBV5-1
cdr3_length: 16
j_call: TRBJ1-5
clone_size: few

cdr3_nt: TGTGCCAGTCACAGCGGGAGTCGAGAGACCCAGTACTTC
cdr3_aa: CASHSGSRETQYF
d_call: TRBD2
v_call: TRBV2
cdr3_length: 13
j_call: TRBJ2-5
clone_size: few

cdr3_nt: TGCGCCAGCAGTTGGGGGGACCGTGGATACGAGCAGTACTTC
cdr3_aa: CASSWGDRGYEQYF
d_call: .
v_call: TRBV5-1
cdr3_length: 14
j_call: TRBJ2-7
clone_size: few

cdr3_nt: TGCGCCAGCAGCTTGCGTGGCGCGGATGAGCAGTTCTTC
cdr3_aa: CASSLRGADEQFF
d_call: .
v_call: TRBV5-1
cdr3_length: 13
j_call: TRBJ2-1
clone_size: many

cdr3_nt: TGCGCCAGCAGCTTGGTAGGGGACTACGAGCAGTACTTC
cdr3_aa: CASSLVGDYEQYF
d_call: .
v_call: TRBV5-1
cdr3_length: 13
j_call: TRBJ2-7
clone_size: few

cdr3_nt: TGTGCCAGCAGTCAAGGACTAGCGGGATACGCCGGGGAGCTGTTTTTT
cdr3_aa: CASSQGLAGYAGELFF
d_call: TRBD2
v_call: TRBV6-1
cdr3_length: 16
j_call: TRBJ2-2
clone_size: many

cdr3_nt: TGCAGCGCGGGGTCTAATGAAAAACTGTTTTTT
cdr3_aa: CSAGSNEKLFF
d_call: .
v_call: TRBV20-1
cdr3_length: 11
j_call: TRBJ1-4
clone_size: few

cdr3_nt: TGTGCCAGCACCGTTGACAGGTACAATGGGCAGTTCTTC
cdr3_aa: CASTVDRYNGQFF
d_call: .
v_call: TRBV12-3/TRBV12-4
cdr3_length: 13
j_call: TRBJ2-1
clone_size: .

cdr3_nt: TGTGCCAGCAGTGACCGGCTAGCTGCCGAGACCCAGTACTTC
cdr3_aa: CASSDRLAAETQYF
d_call: .
v_call: TRBV2
cdr3_length: 14
j_call: TRBJ2-5
clone_size: few

cdr3_nt: TGCAGTGCTAGGACGCGACGGGATAATTCACCCCTCCACTTT
cdr3_aa: CSARTRRDNSPLHF
d_call: .
v_call: TRBV20-1
cdr3_length: 14
j_call: TRBJ1-6
clone_size: few

cdr3_nt: TGCAGTGCTAGTGAAAGACTAGCGGGAACAGATACGCAGTATTTT
cdr3_aa: CSASERLAGTDTQYF
d_call: TRBD2
v_call: TRBV20-1
cdr3_length: 15
j_call: TRBJ2-3
clone_size: .

cdr3_nt: TGTGCCAGCAGTGAAAACAGCCCCCTTTCGAGCGGAGGACCGTTCTTC
cdr3_aa: CASSENSPLSSGGPFF
d_call: .
v_call: TRBV2
cdr3_length: 16
j_call: TRBJ2-1
clone_size: .

cdr3_nt: TGTGCCAGCACGGGGAGATTGAGCACAGATACGCAGTATTTT
cdr3_aa: CASTGRLSTDTQYF
d_call: .
v_call: TRBV2
cdr3_length: 14
j_call: TRBJ2-3
clone_size: .

cdr3_nt: TGTGCCAGCAGCTGGGTCGGCGGTGATACCTACGAGCAGTACTTC
cdr3_aa: CASSWVGGDTYEQYF
d_call: .
v_call: TRBV5-6
cdr3_length: 15
j_call: TRBJ2-7
clone_size: few

cdr3_nt: TGTGCCAGCAGTGAAGCAGGGGGCGGCAATCAGCCCCAGCATTTT
cdr3_aa: CASSEAGGGNQPQHF
d_call: TRBD1
v_call: TRBV6-1
cdr3_length: 15
j_call: TRBJ1-5
clone_size: many

cdr3_nt: TGCGCCAGCAGCTCCGGGACTAGCGTATATGAGCAGTTCTTC
cdr3_aa: CASSSGTSVYEQFF
d_call: TRBD2
v_call: TRBV5-1
cdr3_length: 14
j_call: TRBJ2-1
clone_size: .

cdr3_nt: TGTGCCAGCAGGGCGGGTTTTCAGCCCCAGCATTTT
cdr3_aa: CASRAGFQPQHF
d_call: .
v_call: TRBV27
cdr3_length: 12
j_call: TRBJ1-5
clone_size: .

cdr3_nt: TGCGCCAGCAGCGTGACTAGCGGGAGTGGACCGTACCAAGAGACCCAGTACTTC
cdr3_aa: CASSVTSGSGPYQETQYF
d_call: TRBD2
v_call: TRBV5-1
cdr3_length: 18
j_call: TRBJ2-5
clone_size: many

cdr3_nt: TGTGCCAGCAGTCTCCGGGATCTAAATTCACCCCTCCACTTT
cdr3_aa: CASSLRDLNSPLHF
d_call: .
v_call: TRBV28
cdr3_length: 14
j_call: TRBJ1-6
clone_size: few

cdr3_nt: TGTGCCAGCAGTTACTCGAATGGAGGCCTGCCTACGCCCCAGTACTTC
cdr3_aa: CASSYSNGGLPTPQYF
d_call: .
v_call: TRBV6-5
cdr3_length: 16
j_call: TRBJ2-5
clone_size: few

cdr3_nt: TGTGCCAGCAGCCGTACTGATGAATACGAGCAGTACTTC
cdr3_aa: CASSRTDEYEQYF
d_call: .
v_call: TRBV7-6
cdr3_length: 13
j_call: TRBJ2-7
clone_size: .

cdr3_nt: TGTGCCAGCAGCCAAGATCACACCGGGACCCGAAATACGCAGTATTTT
cdr3_aa: CASSQDHTGTRNTQYF
d_call: .
v_call: TRBV4-2
cdr3_length: 16
j_call: TRBJ2-3
clone_size: few

cdr3_nt: TGTGCCAGCAGCTTAGTGTTCGGCGGGGCCAACGTCCTGACTTTC
cdr3_aa: CASSLVFGGANVLTF
d_call: .
v_call: TRBV7-2
cdr3_length: 15
j_call: TRBJ2-6
clone_size: .

cdr3_nt: TGTGCCAGCAGTTATGACAGCACATCCTACGAGCAGTACTTC
cdr3_aa: CASSYDSTSYEQYF
d_call: .
v_call: TRBV6-5
cdr3_length: 14
j_call: TRBJ2-7
clone_size: .

cdr3_nt: TGTGCCAGCAGCTTGACATTTGACTATGGCTACACCTTC
cdr3_aa: CASSLTFDYGYTF
d_call: .
v_call: TRBV7-8
cdr3_length: 13
j_call: TRBJ1-2
clone_size: few

cdr3_nt: TGTGCCAGCAGACCGGACAGGGGGCAATACGAGCAGTACTTC
cdr3_aa: CASRPDRGQYEQYF
d_call: TRBD1
v_call: TRBV2
cdr3_length: 14
j_call: TRBJ2-7
clone_size: .

cdr3_nt: TGTGCCAGCAGTCAATTAATGGGGACAGGGGGACTCTACGAGCAGTACTTC
cdr3_aa: CASSQLMGTGGLYEQYF
d_call: TRBD1
v_call: TRBV16
cdr3_length: 17
j_call: TRBJ2-7
clone_size: .

cdr3_nt: TGTGCCTGGAGTGTGGGGGGGAACACTGAAGCTTTCTTT
cdr3_aa: CAWSVGGNTEAFF
d_call: .
v_call: TRBV30
cdr3_length: 13
j_call: TRBJ1-1
clone_size: once

cdr3_nt: TGTGCCAGCAGTGTACCCCCCGGACAGCTCTACAATGAGCAGTTCTTC
cdr3_aa: CASSVPPGQLYNEQFF
d_call: .
v_call: TRBV12-3/TRBV12-4
cdr3_length: 16
j_call: TRBJ2-1
clone_size: few

cdr3_nt: TGTGCCAGCAGTGTAGGGACAGCCGCTAACTATGGCTACACCTTC
cdr3_aa: CASSVGTAANYGYTF
d_call: TRBD1
v_call: TRBV25-1
cdr3_length: 15
j_call: TRBJ1-2
clone_size: .

cdr3_nt: TGTGCCAGCAGTCCGACCCCGCGGGGTGTAAGTTCAGATACGCAGTATTTT
cdr3_aa: CASSPTPRGVSSDTQYF
d_call: .
v_call: TRBV28
cdr3_length: 17
j_call: TRBJ2-3
clone_size: .

cdr3_nt: TGTGCCAGCAGCAAACTAGCGGGGGTCAACACCGGGGAGCTGTTTTTT
cdr3_aa: CASSKLAGVNTGELFF
d_call: TRBD2
v_call: TRBV14
cdr3_length: 16
j_call: TRBJ2-2
clone_size: .

cdr3_nt: TGTGCCAGCAGTGTCGCAGCTTATAATTCACCCCTCCACTTT
cdr3_aa: CASSVAAYNSPLHF
d_call: .
v_call: TRBV2
cdr3_length: 14
j_call: TRBJ1-6
clone_size: .

cdr3_nt: TGTGCCAGCAGCCCCCCTGACAGGGAGAACGAGCAGTACTTC
cdr3_aa: CASSPPDRENEQYF
d_call: TRBD1
v_call: TRBV7-9
cdr3_length: 14
j_call: TRBJ2-7
clone_size: many

cdr3_nt: TGTGCCAGCAGCTTGGCAGGGGTGGATTCACCCCTCCACTTT
cdr3_aa: CASSLAGVDSPLHF
d_call: .
v_call: TRBV7-9
cdr3_length: 14
j_call: TRBJ1-6
clone_size: few

cdr3_nt: TGTGCCAGCAGACTCAGGGGGGCTGATTATGGCTACACCTTC
cdr3_aa: CASRLRGADYGYTF
d_call: TRBD1
v_call: TRBV28
cdr3_length: 14
j_call: TRBJ1-2
clone_size: .

cdr3_nt: TGCAGCGTTGAACGGACAGGGGCGAACTACGAGCAGTACTTC
cdr3_aa: CSVERTGANYEQYF
d_call: TRBD1
v_call: TRBV29-1
cdr3_length: 14
j_call: TRBJ2-7
clone_size: few

cdr3_nt: TGCAGTGCTAGGTCCGGGGCCAGGGATGAAAAACTGTTTTTT
cdr3_aa: CSARSGARDEKLFF
d_call: .
v_call: TRBV20-1
cdr3_length: 14
j_call: TRBJ1-4
clone_size: .